This is a list of T cell receptor beta chains from one sample in a study of blood T cell repertoires in COVID-19. Produced via immunoSEQ multiplex PCR; TCRdb's table is partial and in-frame only. The data hold under 250,000 clones, with 86% observed a single time. The sample consisted of peripheral blood. The origin of the receptors is a man between 45 and 60 years old with COVID-19, enrolled during active disease. The CDR3 runs from the conserved cysteine through the conserved F or W. Fields, in order: V gene, CDR3 protein.

TRBV12-3/TRBV12-4 | CASRIGDSEAFF
TRBV21-1 | CASSIWGQGAYEQYF
TRBV7-6 | CASSFFPGWAYGYTF
TRBV18 | CASSDREDEKLFF
TRBV5-4 | CASSFGLTTGELFF
TRBV27 | CASRTTGIGGYTF
TRBV5-4 | CASSPGTSGVYEQYF
TRBV30 | CAWSVLGSPLHF
TRBV28 | CASRTGSVSNQPQHF
TRBV7-9 | CASSSGQGLEKLFF
TRBV28 | CASSFTGSNQPQHF
TRBV9 | CASSGTQGYNSPLHF
TRBV5-1 | CASSLGQGDEKLFF
TRBV7-9 | CASKGQGRNEQFF
TRBV5-5 | CASSLKGGGYSPLHF
TRBV4-3 | CASSREPGLAYETQYF
TRBV27 | CASRTSARGNEKLFF
TRBV6-1 | CASSEAHGVQSYGYTF
TRBV4-3 | CASSQGSGSGYGYTF
TRBV25-1 | CASTTSGGNEQFF
TRBV28 | CASSFSGGRETQYF
TRBV2 | CASSIGLSGANVLTF
TRBV5-4 | CASSLGRSGGRGEQFF
TRBV6-5 | CASSAGTGNEKLFF
TRBV20-1 | CSASSGGSYQETQYF
TRBV7-9 | CASSPGTSGREQYF
TRBV19 | CASTPPGKSPLHF
TRBV25-1 | CASSDGTSSEKLFF
TRBV4-1 | CASSHLPPGQGEAGELFF
TRBV7-2 | CASSGGGTISYEQYF
TRBV5-8 | CASSQDSSYEQYF
TRBV5-1 | CASSLDMGSGNTIYF
TRBV7-8 | CASSPGTTYNEQFF
TRBV7-3 | CASSLTLDRDSYGYTF
TRBV5-1 | CASSVNLMNRDSSYEQYF
TRBV27 | CASSLLSAGGYTF
TRBV25-1 | CASSEITGETQYF
TRBV6-5 | CASSYGADRSEQYF
TRBV12-5 | CASGPNNSVNTGELFF
TRBV7-9 | CASSLDAQVEKLFF
TRBV7-3 | CASSPSGGYEQYF
TRBV10-3 | CAISETGTDTQYF
TRBV25-1 | CASSEFGLSAYNEQFF
TRBV6-4 | CASSESLAIYNEQFF
TRBV12-3/TRBV12-4 | CASNRGAQETQYF
TRBV11-1 | CASSFSYEQYF
TRBV19 | CASSTSAGGTGHEQYF
TRBV5-1 | CASSLAPRAPTEAFF
TRBV5-1 | CASSVGTSGSYEQYF
TRBV25-1 | CASSEMDAGDTEAFF
TRBV28 | CASSLGQEAFF
TRBV9 | CASSPRGGVNTGELFF
TRBV28 | CASSLPLTGDGYTF
TRBV28 | CASSLAPGRNTEAFF
TRBV7-9 | CASSLGPGTSGYEQYF
TRBV19 | CASKGQDLGEKLFF
TRBV6-5 | CASSSDRGETGELFF